One and the same sample provided the 21 T cell receptor beta chains below, sequenced in a study of blood T cells in healthy people across ages. The authors ran a second PCR of about 7 to 12 cycles using a sample-barcoded 5' primer and a J-beta primer mix. TCRdb fed the 5' RACE reads into MiXCR, producing one record per CDR3 protein. The table has 600,000 to 1,000,000 distinct CDR3 sequences, about three fifths seen once. What was sequenced was blood. The source is a man between 25 and 39 years old in good health.

This clonotype was counted many times. This chain links TRBV29-1 with TRBJ1-1; TRBD1 agrees at 7 bases. The CDR3 has 13 amino acids. After removal of 7 bases from V and 4 bases from J, the junction contained 9 bases not matched to a gene. Germline V gene data show CDR1 as SQVTM and CDR2 as ANQGSEA. CDR3 protein: CSGGQVVSTEAFF. The CDR3 DNA is TGCAGCGGTGGACAGGTAGTTAGCACTGAAGCTTTCTTT.

This clonotype was seen only a few times. This rearrangement joins TRBV7-2 to TRBJ2-1; D not certain. Germline CDR1 and CDR2: SGHTA and FQGNSA. This CDR3 contains 15 residues. Trimming removed 5 bases from V and 8 bases from J, with 19 bases in between. CDR3 nucleotides: TGTGCCAGCAGCCCTCGGTCAGGCGAACGATATGAGCAGTTCTTC. Encoded protein: CASSPRSGERYEQFF.

This clonotype was seen a handful of times. The CDR3 loop is CASSSHSGPYEQYF. As DNA, the CDR3 is TGTGCCAGCAGCTCCCATAGCGGTCCCTACGAGCAGTACTTC. The chain joins TRBV11-2 to TRBJ2-7; a possible D gene is TRBD2 (6 bases). V was trimmed by 4 bases and J by 2 bases, leaving 12 bases between them. The CDR3 loop spans 14 amino acids. Germline CDR1 is SGHAT and CDR2 is FQNNGV.

This clonotype was seen more than once but under ten times. This chain joins TRBV7-9 and TRBJ2-3; D unresolved. The germline V gene encodes CDR1 SEHNR and CDR2 FQNEAQ (reference sequence). The CDR3 is 15 residues long. Deletions cut 5 bases from V and 1 base from J, with 13 bases between. The CDR3 region has the DNA TGTGCCAGCAGCCACCCGGTGACCGGCACAGATACGCAGTATTTT. This gives the protein CASSHPVTGTDTQYF.

This clonotype turned up a few times. CDR3 sequence: CSDYGANYNEQFF. CDR3 in DNA: TGCAGCGACTACGGGGCGAATTACAATGAGCAGTTCTTC. J is TRBJ2-1 and V is TRBV29-1; D tentatively reads TRBD1 or TRBD2 (5 bases each). Germline assignment: CDR1 SQVTM and CDR2 ANQGSEA. The CDR3 is 13 residues long. V dropped 7 bases and J dropped 4 bases, with 14 bases sitting between them.

This chain joins TRBV20-1 and TRBJ2-1; D may correspond to TRBD1 or TRBD2 (5 bases each). The V end lost 6 bases, the J end lost 2 bases, and 17 bases lay between the germline ends. The germline CDR1 and CDR2 sequences are DFQATT and SNEGSKA (reference sequence). The CDR3 runs 15 residues. CDR3 in DNA: TGCAGTGCACAACCCCCAGGGACCCCCTACAATGAGCAGTTCTTC. Its protein is CSAQPPGTPYNEQFF.

The rearrangement joins TRBV20-1 to TRBJ2-3, with 10 bases matching TRBD1. The CDR3 spans 14 residues. Per the germline V gene, CDR1 is DFQATT and CDR2 is SNEGSKA (reference sequence). The trim removed 3 bases at V and 6 bases at J, leaving 6 bases unmatched. The CDR3 bases are TGCAGTGCTAGGGAGGGGACAGGGGTTGATACGCAGTATTTT. Amino acids: CSAREGTGVDTQYF.

The chain uses TRBV30 and TRBJ2-3; weak D call: TRBD1 (6 bases). Germline-derived CDR1 and CDR2 are GTSNPN and SVGIG (reference sequence). The CDR3 covers 13 residues. With 0 bases removed from V and 7 bases from J, the gap between germline ends came to 11 bases. The CDR3 here is CAWSVLQGNTQYF. In nucleotides, the CDR3 is TGTGCCTGGAGTGTCCTACAGGGAAATACGCAGTATTTT. Combining the CDR3 with reference TRBV30 and TRBJ2-3 gives the whole variable domain SQTIHQWPATLVQPVGSPLSLECTVEGTSNPNLYWYRQAAGRGLQLLFYSVGIGQISSEVPQNLSASRPQDRQFILSSKKLLLSDSGFYLCAWSVLQGNTQYFGPGTRLTVL.

The rearrangement uses TRBV6-2 or TRBV6-3 and TRBJ2-1; D tentatively reads TRBD1 or TRBD2 (5 bases each). Trimming took 0 bases from V and 4 from J, leaving 13 bases between them. CDR1 and CDR2 (germline): MNHEY, SVGEGT. This CDR3 spans 16 amino acids. The CDR3 region has the DNA TGTGCCAGCAGTTACTCGACCACGGGACCATACAATGAGCAGTTCTTC. This translates into CASSYSTTGPYNEQFF.

The chain links TRBV28 to TRBJ2-1, with D perhaps matching TRBD2 (6 bases). The CDR3 has 16 residues. The V end was cut by 4 bases, the J end by 3 bases, with 16 bases between. Germline V gene lookup returns CDR1 MDHEN and CDR2 SYDVKM. In nucleotides, the CDR3 is TGTGCCAGCAGTTCCGGAGGGACGGACCTCTACAATGAGCAGTTCTTC. Encoded protein: CASSSGGTDLYNEQFF.

CDR3 protein: CATVDSLNTEAFF. The CDR3 bases are TGTGCCACCGTTGACAGCTTGAACACTGAAGCTTTCTTT. V and J are TRBV24-1 and TRBJ1-1; weak D call: TRBD1 (5 bases). The CDR3 is 13 residues long. Germline assignment: CDR1 KGHDR and CDR2 SFDVKD. Between the trimmed V and J ends, which lost 9 bases and 0 bases, there was a span of 10 bases.

This chain uses TRBV4-1 with TRBJ1-2, with 8 bases matching TRBD1. The V gene end was trimmed by 0 bases and the J gene end by 0 bases; junction bases not matched to a gene: 3. The CDR3 consists of 16 residues. Looked up from germline, CDR1 is MGHRA and CDR2 is YSYEKL. In DNA, the CDR3 is TGCGCCAGCAGCCAAGAGGGACAGGAGACTAACTATGGCTACACCTTC. Its protein is CASSQEGQETNYGYTF.

The gene calls are TRBV28 and TRBJ2-5; no definite D call. Germline CDR1 MDHEN, CDR2 SYDVKM. There are 14 residues in the CDR3. V gave up 6 bases and J gave up 7 bases, with 18 bases separating them. CDR3 in amino acids: CASSLHRNLGTQYF. The CDR3 bases are TGTGCCAGCAGCCTACACCGAAACTTAGGGACCCAGTACTTC.

V and J are TRBV15 and TRBJ1-4; D gene uncertain. Looked up from germline, CDR1 is LNHNV and CDR2 is YYDKDF (reference sequence). Trimming cost V 0 bases and J 4 bases, with 6 bases left between them. This CDR3 is 14 amino acids long. The CDR3 region is CATSRDRINEKLFF. In nucleotides, the CDR3 is TGTGCCACCAGCAGAGACAGGATTAATGAAAAACTGTTTTTT.

The rearrangement uses TRBV7-9 and TRBJ2-7, with TRBD1 matching 9 bases. Germline trimming cut 5 bases from V and 4 bases from J; bases unmatched to any gene: 12. This CDR3 has 16 amino acids. Germline V CDR1 and CDR2: SEHNR, FQNEAQ (reference sequence). The CDR3 DNA reads as TGTGCCAGCAGCCCAATACAGGGGGCCTCGGTTTACGAGCAGTACTTC. Protein: CASSPIQGASVYEQYF. The full variable domain, in which reference TRBV7-9 and TRBJ2-7 provide the parts outside the CDR3, is DTGVSQNPRHKITKRGQNVTFRCDPISEHNRLYWYRQTLGQGPEFLTYFQNEAQLEKSRLLSDRFSAERPKGSFSTLEIQRTEQGDSAMYLCASSPIQGASVYEQYFGPGTRLTVT.

Comments on this clonotype: This is likely a read error, given that the CDR3 carries no conserved phenylalanine or tryptophan at its end. The chain is built from TRBV7-3 and TRBJ2-1, with unresolved D. The ends were cut back, 8 bases at V and 10 bases at J, with 15 bases in the middle. The CDR3 is made up of 12 amino acids. The germline CDR1 and CDR2 sequences are SGHTA and FQGTGA. The CDR3 DNA is TGTGCCAGCGTCTCAAGGGTAGGAGAGCAGTTCTCC. Translated: CASVSRVGEQFS.

The sample holds one count of this clonotype. V is TRBV3-1 and J is TRBJ2-1; D remains unclear. CDR3 length: 13 amino acids. Trimming shortened V by 1 base and J by 8 bases, and 9 bases separated the two germline ends. Germline V gene sequence: CDR1 LGHDT, CDR2 YNNKEL (reference sequence). Written as DNA, the CDR3 is TGTGCCAGCAGCCAAGTTACTTCTCATGAGCAGTTCTTC. Translating gives CASSQVTSHEQFF.

This chain connects TRBV6-5 to TRBJ2-7; D might be TRBD2 (6 bases). Germline values: CDR1 MNHEY, CDR2 SVGAGI. V dropped 8 bases and J dropped 2 bases, with 22 bases sitting between them. CDR3 size: 16 residues. The CDR3 here is CASSSVSGDVAYEQYF. DNA of the CDR3: TGTGCCAGCTCATCGGTATCGGGAGACGTTGCCTACGAGCAGTACTTC.

In its sample, this clonotype was seen a few times. The rearrangement links TRBV7-2 to TRBJ1-2, with 7 bases identical to TRBD1. The CDR3 contains 10 residues. V shed 11 bases, J shed 8 bases, and the junction held 5 bases outside the gene matches. Germline V gene sequence: CDR1 SGHTA, CDR2 FQGNSA. In DNA form, the CDR3 reads TGTGCCGCAGGGGGAGGGGGCTACACCTTC. Amino acids: CAAGGGGYTF.

This clonotype has only a few counts. This chain joins TRBV20-1 and TRBJ2-7, with TRBD1 matching over 10 bases. Trimming cost V 1 base and J 5 bases; bases outside gene matches: 11. Germline CDR1 and CDR2: DFQATT and SNEGSKA (reference sequence). This CDR3 contains 16 residues. CDR3 in amino acids: CSARAPGTGALDEQYF. CDR3 nucleotide sequence: TGCAGTGCTAGAGCCCCCGGGACAGGGGCTCTCGACGAGCAGTACTTC.

V and J are TRBV28 and TRBJ1-2; no definite D call. Trimming shortened V by 5 bases and J by 4 bases, and 14 bases separated the two germline ends. CDR1 and CDR2 from the germline V gene are MDHEN and SYDVKM. The CDR3 consists of 14 residues. CDR3 DNA sequence: TGTGCCAGCAGTGTGGGAGCCCGGACCTATGGCTACACCTTC. Residues: CASSVGARTYGYTF.